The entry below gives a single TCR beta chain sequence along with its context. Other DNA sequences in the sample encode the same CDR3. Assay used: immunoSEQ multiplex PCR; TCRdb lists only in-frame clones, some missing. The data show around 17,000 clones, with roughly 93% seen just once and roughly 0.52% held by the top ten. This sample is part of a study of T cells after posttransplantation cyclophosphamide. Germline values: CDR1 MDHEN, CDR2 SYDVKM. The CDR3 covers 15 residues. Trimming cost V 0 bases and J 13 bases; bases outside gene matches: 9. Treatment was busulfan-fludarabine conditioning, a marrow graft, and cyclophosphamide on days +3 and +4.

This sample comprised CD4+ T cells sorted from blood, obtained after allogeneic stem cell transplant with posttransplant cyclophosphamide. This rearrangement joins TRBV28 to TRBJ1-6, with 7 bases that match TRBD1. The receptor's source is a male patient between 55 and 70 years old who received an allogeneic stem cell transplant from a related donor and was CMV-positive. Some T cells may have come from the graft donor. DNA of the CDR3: TGTGCCAGCAGTTTATGGGGCTCAGGGGGTTCCCCCCTCCACTTT. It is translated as CASSLWGSGGSPLHF.